The 30 T cell receptor beta chains listed next were all sequenced from one sample in a study of blood T cell repertoires in COVID-19. TCRdb's table, derived via immunoSEQ multiplex PCR, lists solely in-frame clones and lacks some. This table has approximately 82,000 clones, 85% appearing once. The specimen was peripheral blood. These receptors all come from a woman in her 70s with active or convalescent COVID-19.

The chain has TRBV11-3 and TRBJ2-1; 9 bases align to TRBD1. This CDR3 is 14 amino acids long. CDR1 and CDR2 from the germline V gene are SGHNT and YENEEA. After removal of 5 bases from V and 7 bases from J, the junction contained 6 bases not matched to a gene. The CDR3 here is CASSLRDRVNEQFF. CDR3 sequence (DNA): TGTGCCAGCAGCCTAAGGGACAGGGTGAATGAGCAGTTCTTC. Full variable domain (remainder filled in from reference TRBV11-3 and TRBJ2-1): EAGVVQSPRYKIIEKKQPVAFWCNPISGHNTLYWYLQNLGQGPELLIRYENEEAVDDSQLPKDRFSAERLKGVDSTLKIQPAELGDSAVYLCASSLRDRVNEQFFGPGTRLTVL.

This chain links TRBV2 with TRBJ1-1; no definite D call. Germline V gene sequence: CDR1 SNHLY, CDR2 FYNNEI. The CDR3 length is 13 residues. V shed 3 bases and J shed 1 base, with 6 bases lying between them. CDR3 region: CASSEGRNTEAFF. CDR3 sequence (DNA): TGTGCCAGCAGTGAGGGGAGGAACACTGAAGCTTTCTTT. Variable domain in full (rest from reference TRBV2 and TRBJ1-1): EPEVTQTPSHQVTQMGQEVILRCVPISNHLYFYWYRQILGQKVEFLVSFYNNEISEKSEIFDDQFSVERPDGSNFTLKIRSTKLEDSAMYFCASSEGRNTEAFFGQGTRLTVV.

The CDR3 coding sequence is TGTGCCAGTAGTATAGGGACAGGGGTTAACTACGAGCAGTACTTC. Its translation is CASSIGTGVNYEQYF. The genes are TRBV19 and TRBJ2-7; TRBD1 aligns across 9 bases. In germline, CDR1 is LNHDA, CDR2 SQIVND (reference sequence). The CDR3 length is 15 residues. V lost 1 base, J lost 3 bases, and 4 bases stayed unmatched.

This clone occurred a few times. The chain has TRBV5-6 and TRBJ2-7; D unclear. The V and J ends lost 2 bases and 6 bases respectively, with 18 bases between them. The CDR3 consists of 15 residues. Germline V gene sequence: CDR1 SGHDT, CDR2 YYEEEE. CDR3 nucleotide sequence: TGTGCCAGCAGCTTCATAGCCTCGACCGTAGGCGAGCAGTACTTC. Its translation: CASSFIASTVGEQYF.

This clone appeared once. CDR3 nucleotides: TGTGCCAGCAGCTTAGGCTCCGGACAGGCGAATGAGCAGTTCTTC. It yields the protein CASSLGSGQANEQFF. The gene calls are TRBV7-2 and TRBJ2-1, with 7 bases that match TRBD1. Germline V gives CDR1 SGHTA, CDR2 FQGNSA. J lost 7 bases, V lost 1 base, and 7 bases had no gene match. The CDR3 extends over 15 amino acids. Full variable domain (remainder filled in from reference TRBV7-2 and TRBJ2-1): GAGVSQSPSNKVTEKGKDVELRCDPISGHTALYWYRQSLGQGLEFLIYFQGNSAPDKSGLPSDRFSAERTGGSVSTLTIQRTQQEDSAVYLCASSLGSGQANEQFFGPGTRLTVL.

V and J are TRBV28 and TRBJ1-2; D is possibly TRBD1 (5 bases). Germline V gene sequence: CDR1 MDHEN, CDR2 SYDVKM. V gave up 4 bases and J gave up 6 bases, with 9 bases separating them. The CDR3 spans 12 residues. The chain's CDR3 is CASSYQGDGYTF. The DNA for the CDR3 is TGTGCCAGCAGTTATCAAGGGGATGGCTACACCTTC.

CDR3 bases: TGTGCCAGCAGCAAGGAGACAGGGGCAAGGTTCGGTAGCGAGCAGTACTTC. Amino acids: CASSKETGARFGSEQYF. This chain connects TRBV21-1 to TRBJ2-7; no DNA check was done on the table's D call, TRBD1. TRBV21-1 is designated a pseudogene. The CDR3 loop spans 17 amino acids.

V usage is TRBV18 and J usage is TRBJ1-1, with TRBD1 matching 7 bases. The junction had 6 bases not matched to a gene; V was cut back by 3 bases and J by 2 bases. The CDR3 covers 15 residues. CDR1 and CDR2 from the germline V gene are KGHSH and LQKENI. This CDR3 reads CASSPGQVTNTEAFF. In DNA form, the CDR3 reads TGTGCCAGCTCACCCGGACAGGTTACTAACACTGAAGCTTTCTTT.

This clone was counted a single time. This rearrangement joins TRBV28 to TRBJ2-5; a possible D gene is TRBD1 (6 bases). Germline CDR1 is MDHEN and CDR2 is SYDVKM. This CDR3 spans 13 amino acids. Trimming shortened V by 4 bases and J by 5 bases, and 11 bases separated the two germline ends. In DNA form, the CDR3 reads TGTGCCAGCAGTTGGACAGAAGGGGAGACCCAGTACTTC. It specifies CASSWTEGETQYF.

The chain recombines TRBV6-5 with TRBJ2-3, with 7 nucleotides matching TRBD2. Germline V gene lookup returns CDR1 MNHEY and CDR2 SVGAGI. Losses at the gene ends were 2 bases for V and 2 bases for J; bases not matched to a gene: 7. This CDR3 contains 16 residues. The CDR3 DNA follows: TGTGCCAGCAGTTACGGGGGAGGGCTGGACACAGATACGCAGTATTTT. Protein: CASSYGGGLDTDTQYF.

The chain is built from TRBV5-1 and TRBJ2-3, with TRBD1 as a possible D gene (7 bases). V shed 3 bases and J shed 2 bases, with 13 bases lying between them. This CDR3 has 15 residues. From germline, CDR1 is SGHRS and CDR2 YFSETQ. The CDR3 region has the DNA TGCGCCAGCAGCTCCCAGGGGGGACTCACAGATACGCAGTATTTT. Its protein is CASSSQGGLTDTQYF.

The V and J genes are TRBV5-6 and TRBJ2-7; 10 bases map to TRBD1. Germline V lookup: CDR1 SGHDT, CDR2 YYEEEE. With V trimmed by 0 bases and J by 7 bases, 19 bases remained unmatched. CDR3 length: 19 amino acids. The CDR3 nucleotides are TGTGCCAGCAGCTTGGGGCGCGGGGCCCTGACAGGGGGCCCTTTAGAGCAGTACTTC. Protein product: CASSLGRGALTGGPLEQYF.

The DNA of the CDR3 is TGTGCCAGCAGCGTCTCGTCGGAGGTAGATACGCAGTATTTT. Protein sequence: CASSVSSEVDTQYF. The gene calls are TRBV7-2 and TRBJ2-3, with D maybe TRBD2 (5 bases). The CDR3 is 14 amino acids. Germline V gene data show CDR1 as SGHTA and CDR2 as FQGNSA. V gave up 5 bases and J gave up 5 bases, with 14 bases separating them.

The gene calls are TRBV5-1 and TRBJ2-5, with 7 bases lining up with TRBD2. Germline CDR1 reads SGHRS; CDR2 reads YFSETQ. The CDR3 totals 14 residues. After removal of 4 bases from V and 2 bases from J, the junction contained 5 bases not matched to a gene. CDR3 amino acids: CASSVASGQETQYF. The CDR3 DNA reads as TGCGCCAGCAGCGTTGCTAGCGGACAAGAGACCCAGTACTTC.

V gene TRBV6-5 combines with J gene TRBJ2-5; D remains unclear. Germline V lookup: CDR1 MNHEY, CDR2 SVGAGI. V was cut by 9 bases and J by 0 bases, with 8 bases left in between. The CDR3 is 12 amino acids. The chain's CDR3 is CASNRNQETQYF. The CDR3 DNA reads as TGTGCCAGTAACAGAAACCAAGAGACCCAGTACTTC.

The chain joins TRBV18 to TRBJ1-1; D may be TRBD1 (6 bases). Germline CDR1 is KGHSH and CDR2 is LQKENI. Deletions cut 6 bases from V and 10 bases from J, with 21 bases between. The CDR3 length is 14 residues. The CDR3 loop is CASSLGQPPYPAFF. The CDR3 DNA follows: TGTGCCAGCTCGCTTGGACAGCCCCCATATCCAGCTTTCTTT.

The rearrangement links TRBV21-1 to TRBJ1-3. TRBV21-1 is a pseudogene segment. The CDR3 is 15 residues long. DNA for the CDR3: TGTGCCAGCAGCAAAGTAGGGACTCTGGGAAACACCATATATTTT. It codes for CASSKVGTLGNTIYF.

The genes are TRBV19 and TRBJ1-3; the D gene is possibly TRBD1 (6 bases). The CDR3 spans 14 residues. Germline lookup yields CDR1 LNHDA and CDR2 SQIVND (reference sequence). Trimming removed 6 bases from V and 0 bases from J, with 9 bases in between. The CDR3 is CASRRTASGNTIYF. The CDR3 DNA reads TGTGCCAGTAGACGGACAGCCTCTGGAAACACCATATATTTT. Variable domain in full (rest from reference TRBV19 and TRBJ1-3): DGGITQSPKYLFRKEGQNVTLSCEQNLNHDAMYWYRQDPGQGLRLIYYSQIVNDFQKGDIAEGYSVSREKKESFPLTVTSAQKNPTAFYLCASRRTASGNTIYFGEGSWLTVV.

This chain connects TRBV6-2 or TRBV6-3 to TRBJ1-4, with 7 positions matching TRBD1. Germline V gene data show CDR1 as MNHEY and CDR2 as SVGEGT. Germline trimming cut 4 bases from V and 4 bases from J; bases unmatched to any gene: 3. This CDR3 has 14 amino acids. Written as DNA, the CDR3 is TGTGCCAGCAGTTTCACAGGGGTTAATGAAAAACTGTTTTTT. Protein: CASSFTGVNEKLFF.

Only one count was recorded for this clone. V and J are TRBV6-5 and TRBJ1-2, with 7 bases fitting TRBD1. In germline, CDR1 is MNHEY, CDR2 SVGAGI. The CDR3 has 13 amino acids. V trimming: 5 bases; J trimming: 5 bases; junction bases outside the gene matches: 5. The CDR3 reads CASSQTGSYGYTF. CDR3 DNA: TGTGCCAGCAGTCAGACAGGGTCATATGGCTACACCTTC.

The chain links TRBV27 to TRBJ2-1; TRBD1 matches 7 bases. CDR3 length equals 15 residues. V shed 3 bases and J 7 bases; nucleotides not matched to a gene: 9. Germline V gene lookup returns CDR1 MNHEY and CDR2 SMNVEV (reference sequence). In DNA form, the CDR3 reads TGTGCCAGCAGTTTCGAGGGGGCTCAGGGGAATGAGCAGTTCTTC. This sequence encodes CASSFEGAQGNEQFF.

The chain is built from TRBV10-2 and TRBJ2-5; D is perhaps TRBD1 (6 bases). The V gene's germline CDR1 is WSHSY and CDR2 SAAADI. Trimming left V 6 bases short and J 2 bases short, with 19 bases between. The CDR3 runs 16 residues. The CDR3 DNA sequence: TGCGCCAGCAGATCGACACCCCGGGACACTCAAGAGACCCAGTACTTC. Encoded protein: CASRSTPRDTQETQYF.

This clone came up once. V gene TRBV6-5 combines with J gene TRBJ2-7, with TRBD1 identical over 10 bases. With V trimmed by 6 bases and J by 6 bases, 5 bases remained unmatched. Germline V gene lookup returns CDR1 MNHEY and CDR2 SVGAGI. This CDR3 contains 13 residues. The CDR3 region has the DNA TGTGCCAGCAGGTGGACAGGGGGTGGCGAGCAGTACTTC. It yields the protein CASRWTGGGEQYF.

The rearrangement joins TRBV10-3 to TRBJ1-1; D gene uncertain. Germline CDR1 ENHRY, CDR2 SYGVKD. Trimming removed 1 base at V and 0 bases at J, with 6 bases between. The CDR3 is made up of 14 amino acids. In nucleotides, the CDR3 is TGTGCCATCAGTGAGTGGGCCATGAACACTGAAGCTTTCTTT. It encodes CAISEWAMNTEAFF.

This chain uses TRBV5-8 with TRBJ2-5, with D maybe TRBD1 (6 bases). CDR1 SGHTS and CDR2 YDEGEE come from the germline V gene. The CDR3 runs 13 residues. V shed 8 bases and J shed 5 bases, with 16 bases lying between them. The CDR3 region is CASSDPQGETQYF. The CDR3 nucleotides read TGTGCCAGTTCCGACCCCCAGGGGGAGACCCAGTACTTC.

The chain recombines TRBV28 with TRBJ2-4; 9 bases agree with TRBD2. V was clipped by 2 bases and J by 5 bases; unmatched bases: 7. Germline V CDR1 and CDR2: MDHEN, SYDVKM. CDR3 length equals 16 residues. CDR3: CASSLPRRTSENIQYF. In DNA, the CDR3 is TGTGCCAGCAGTTTACCCCGGCGGACTAGCGAAAACATTCAGTACTTC.

Only a few counts were recorded for this clone. This rearrangement joins TRBV28 to TRBJ2-1; 11 bases are a match to TRBD2. The germline CDR1 and CDR2 sequences are MDHEN and SYDVKM. V dropped 7 bases and J dropped 7; count of bases not matched to a gene: 9. This CDR3 has 15 residues. DNA of the CDR3: TGTGCCAGCACCTCTCTTAGCGGGGGGGCGAATGAGCAGTTCTTC. Residues: CASTSLSGGANEQFF.

The chain employs TRBV5-1 and TRBJ1-1; tentative D call: TRBD1 (5 bases). The CDR3 totals 13 residues. Trimming took off 3 bases at V and 1 base at J, with 7 bases between the two ends. Germline assignment: CDR1 SGHRS and CDR2 YFSETQ. For the CDR3, the DNA is TGCGCCAGCAGCTCCGGACAGAACACTGAAGCTTTCTTT. This encodes CASSSGQNTEAFF.

The chain is built from TRBV5-4 and TRBJ1-2, with 8 bases fitting TRBD1. The J segment lost 6 bases and the V segment lost 4 bases, leaving 5 bases of the junction unmatched. This CDR3 is built from 13 residues. The V gene's germline CDR1 is SGHNT and CDR2 YYREEE (reference sequence). The CDR3 region is CASSPKDRDGYTF. The CDR3 DNA follows: TGTGCCAGCAGCCCAAAGGACAGGGATGGCTACACCTTC.

This sequence joins TRBV7-2 and TRBJ2-7; D possibly corresponds to TRBD1 (5 bases). The length of the CDR3 is 16 residues. CDR1 and CDR2 (germline): SGHTA, FQGNSA. Trimming left V 0 bases short and J 4 bases short, with 16 bases between. CDR3 in DNA: TGTGCCAGCAGCTTAGCTCAGGGCTTAGGGGTGTACGAGCAGTACTTC. It translates to CASSLAQGLGVYEQYF.